The TCR beta chain described here comes from a study of blood T cell repertoires in COVID-19. Study in general: Spain, Italy and the United States supplied samples that represented acute and convalescent COVID-19. The analysed material was cDNA or gDNA that came from T cells, B-cell-depleted T cells, or PBMCs.

Per the original methods: How many nucleated cells were present was estimated from reference gene primer amplification. TCRdb's table, derived via immunoSEQ multiplex PCR, lists solely in-frame clones and lacks some. V and J calls and clone size are given by that table; D and trimming were obtained from the DNA. The sample yields some 58,000 clones, 85% to 95% seen once. Sequencing was performed on peripheral blood. This TCR derives from a man between 50 and 59 years old with active COVID-19.

CDR3 DNA: TGTGCCAGCAGTGAATTGGGACACGTAAATCAGCCCCAGCATTTT. Its translation is CASSELGHVNQPQHF. This chain joins TRBV6-1 and TRBJ1-5; a weak D match, TRBD1 (6 bases). Trimming pared 2 bases from V and 4 bases from J, leaving 12 bases between. Germline loops: CDR1 MNHNS, CDR2 SASEGT. The CDR3 extends over 15 amino acids.